A selection of T cell receptor beta chains follows, all from one sample in a study of T-cell memory formation after mild COVID-19. TCRdb fed the 5' RACE reads into MiXCR, producing one record per CDR3 protein. The sample comprises roughly 100,000 distinct CDR3 sequences, approximately 15% of which are singletons, and around 28% rests with the top ten. Sequencing was done on a sample of PBMCs or a T cell subset sorted from them (not recorded which). The source of these receptors is an adult woman who had mild COVID-19 (a few samples of this study predate the infection). Cell type and time point are not known. Each CDR3 is given with its conserved first and last residue. Fields, in order: clone size, CDR3 length, D gene, J gene, V gene, CDR3 protein, CDR3 DNA. The D gene is left open where the match is weak. For some rows the clone size is stated as once, few or many, or as a class when expanded; others skip it.

>.|16|.|TRBJ2-1|TRBV11-2
CASSLLGSFSYNEQFF
TGTGCCAGCAGCTTACTCGGGAGCTTCTCCTACAATGAGCAGTTCTTC
>.|16|.|TRBJ2-5|TRBV12-3/TRBV12-4
CASSKDGLSGGETQYF
TGTGCCAGCAGCAAGGACGGGTTATCTGGGGGGGAGACCCAGTACTTC
>.|17|.|TRBJ2-1|TRBV4-3
CASSQDLGPPSTREQFF
TGCGCCAGCAGCCAAGATCTAGGCCCTCCAAGCACCCGTGAGCAGTTCTTC
>.|15|TRBD2|TRBJ2-7|TRBV7-8
CASNPLLAGSYEQYF
TGTGCCAGCAACCCTTTATTAGCGGGATCCTACGAGCAGTACTTC
>.|15|.|TRBJ1-1|TRBV14
CASSQVAGAGTEAFF
TGTGCCAGCAGCCAAGTTGCGGGTGCGGGGACTGAAGCTTTCTTT
>.|16|.|TRBJ2-1|TRBV7-9
CASSLAPGTLSNEQFF
TGTGCCAGCAGCTTAGCCCCCGGGACCCTCTCCAATGAGCAGTTCTTC
>.|13|.|TRBJ2-4|TRBV29-1
CSVEGHYPNIQYF
TGCAGCGTTGAGGGACATTACCCAAACATTCAGTACTTC
>few|15|TRBD2|TRBJ2-1|TRBV6-1
CASSETSGSSDEQFF
TGTGCCAGCAGTGAGACTAGCGGGAGCTCCGATGAGCAGTTCTTC
>few|15|.|TRBJ2-2|TRBV19
CASSTTGTGTGELFF
TGTGCCAGTAGTACGACAGGGACTGGCACCGGGGAGCTGTTTTTT
>few|15|.|TRBJ2-1|TRBV13
CASSLGGSGVNEQFF
TGTGCCAGCAGCTTAGGCGGGAGTGGAGTCAATGAGCAGTTCTTC
>many|16|TRBD1|TRBJ2-7|TRBV12-3/TRBV12-4
CASSFYRGPTGDEQYF
TGTGCCAGCAGTTTCTACAGGGGGCCGACGGGGGACGAGCAGTACTTC
>few|15|.|TRBJ2-4|TRBV7-9
CASSPPEVAKNIQYF
TGTGCCAGCAGCCCCCCGGAGGTAGCCAAAAACATTCAGTACTTC
>few|13|.|TRBJ2-5|TRBV5-6
CASSLITQETQYF
TGTGCCAGCAGCTTGATTACCCAAGAGACCCAGTACTTC
>few|17|TRBD2|TRBJ2-1|TRBV7-2
CASSWILAGGPHNEQFF
TGTGCCAGCAGCTGGATACTAGCGGGAGGGCCCCACAATGAGCAGTTCTTC
>.|14|.|TRBJ1-1|TRBV20-1
CSARDNALNTEAFF
TGCAGTGCTAGAGATAACGCTTTGAACACTGAAGCTTTCTTT
>.|16|TRBD1|TRBJ2-2|TRBV4-1
CASSHPGTGGAGELFF
TGCGCCAGCAGCCATCCCGGGACAGGGGGGGCCGGGGAGCTGTTTTTT
>few|16|TRBD2|TRBJ2-2|TRBV7-9
CASSFPGLADTGELFF
TGTGCCAGCAGCTTCCCGGGACTAGCGGACACCGGGGAGCTGTTTTTT
>.|16|TRBD2|TRBJ2-3|TRBV4-1
CASSQDWTSGEDTQYF
TGCGCCAGCAGCCAGGACTGGACTAGCGGGGAGGATACGCAGTATTTT
>.|15|TRBD1|TRBJ2-1|TRBV12-3/TRBV12-4
CASSSRGSSYNEQFF
TGTGCCAGCAGTTCCAGGGGGAGCTCCTACAATGAGCAGTTCTTC
>few|16|.|TRBJ2-2|TRBV20-1
CSAKVMRLLSTGELFF
TGCAGTGCTAAGGTCATGCGGCTACTTAGCACCGGGGAGCTGTTTTTT
>few|15|TRBD2|TRBJ2-1|TRBV24-1
CATSLGTSAFNEQFF
TGTGCCACCAGTCTCGGGACTAGCGCCTTCAATGAGCAGTTCTTC
>.|12|.|TRBJ2-1|TRBV12-3/TRBV12-4
CASSLLGNEQFF
TGTGCCAGCAGTTTATTGGGCAATGAGCAGTTCTTC
>few|15|.|TRBJ1-2|TRBV11-1
CASSNQYSSFYGYTF
TGTGCCAGCAGCAACCAGTACAGTTCGTTTTATGGCTACACCTTC
>few|12|.|TRBJ2-1|TRBV4-1
CASSQDTAEQFF
TGCGCCAGCAGCCAAGACACAGCCGAGCAGTTCTTC
>few|16|TRBD2|TRBJ2-3|TRBV7-9
CASSSLDRGGADTQYF
TGTGCCAGCAGCTCTCTGGATCGGGGGGGGGCAGATACGCAGTATTTT
>.|15|.|TRBJ2-1|TRBV7-2
CASSLGLGAGGEQFF
TGTGCCAGCAGCTTAGGTTTAGGGGCTGGGGGTGAGCAGTTCTTC
>few|14|.|TRBJ1-1|TRBV12-3/TRBV12-4
CASSLIQGNTEAFF
TGTGCCAGCAGTTTAATCCAGGGGAACACTGAAGCTTTCTTT
>.|16|.|TRBJ1-1|TRBV12-3/TRBV12-4
CASSSDGESWNTEAFF
TGTGCCAGCAGTTCGGACGGGGAATCGTGGAACACTGAAGCTTTCTTT
>.|18|TRBD2|TRBJ2-6|TRBV20-1
CSASRTSGTQTGANVLTF
TGCAGTGCAAGTCGGACTAGCGGGACTCAGACTGGGGCCAACGTCCTGACTTTC
>few|15|TRBD2|TRBJ2-7|TRBV9
CASSVGGGRAYEQYF
TGTGCCAGCAGCGTAGGGGGCGGGAGGGCCTACGAGCAGTACTTC
>few|16|TRBD1|TRBJ1-1|TRBV11-3
CASSPDRGRGNTEAFF
TGTGCCAGCAGCCCGGACAGGGGACGGGGGAACACTGAAGCTTTCTTT
>few|13|.|TRBJ1-1|TRBV9
CASSVVQGSKAFF
TGTGCCAGCAGCGTAGTCCAGGGGTCGAAAGCTTTCTTT
>.|15|.|TRBJ2-5|TRBV5-1
CASSLTQTHQETQYF
TGCGCCAGCAGCTTGACCCAGACCCACCAAGAGACCCAGTACTTC
>few|14|.|TRBJ1-6|TRBV9
CASSVGSNNSPLHF
TGTGCCAGCAGCGTAGGCAGTAATAATTCACCCCTCCACTTT
>.|12|.|TRBJ2-1|TRBV6-6
CASDAPTNEQFF
TGTGCCAGTGACGCCCCCACCAATGAGCAGTTCTTC
>.|14|.|TRBJ1-1|TRBV5-4
CASSLAALNTEAFF
TGTGCCAGCAGCTTGGCCGCTTTGAACACTGAAGCTTTCTTT
>.|12|.|TRBJ2-1|TRBV19
CASSPHINEQFF
TGTGCCAGTAGTCCCCACATCAATGAGCAGTTCTTC
>.|16|TRBD1|TRBJ2-2|TRBV7-9
CASRGGRTSNTGELFF
TGTGCCAGCAGAGGGGGCCGGACTTCGAACACCGGGGAGCTGTTTTTT
>few|13|.|TRBJ1-1|TRBV29-1
CSVFLQTNTEAFF
TGCAGCGTTTTCTTACAGACGAACACTGAAGCTTTCTTT
>.|13|TRBD2|TRBJ2-1|TRBV11-2
CASSASGGHEQFF
TGTGCCAGCAGCGCTAGCGGGGGTCATGAGCAGTTCTTC
>few|14|TRBD2|TRBJ2-3|TRBV29-1
CSVGAAGVTDTQYF
TGCAGCGTTGGGGCGGCGGGAGTTACAGATACGCAGTATTTT
>few|17|.|TRBJ2-3|TRBV24-1
CATSETGTPHRTDTQYF
TGTGCCACCAGTGAAACTGGGACTCCCCATCGGACAGATACGCAGTATTTT